This passage covers 25 T cell receptor beta chains from one sample sequenced in a study of cytomegalovirus exposure and HLA in healthy donors. PCR primers comprised 60 Vbeta and 13 Jbeta primers. TCRdb keeps only in-frame clones here, not all; method: immunoSEQ multiplex PCR. The repertoire holds some 170,000 clones, around 79% seen once, with about 4.5% in the top ten. Specimen: PBMCs. All receptors come from a man aged 35-49 years in good health and CMV-seronegative.

CDR3 DNA sequence: TGTGCCAGCTCACCCAGAGACAGGCCAAATTCACCCCTCCACTTT. The encoded protein is CASSPRDRPNSPLHF. The chain recombines TRBV18 with TRBJ1-6; D is perhaps TRBD1 (6 bases). Trimming took off 3 bases at V and 7 bases at J, with 13 bases between the two ends. This CDR3 contains 15 residues. CDR1 is KGHSH, CDR2 LQKENI, per germline.

The chain joins TRBV7-9 to TRBJ1-2; 10 nucleotides match TRBD1. CDR1 and CDR2 from the germline V gene are SEHNR and FQNEAQ (reference sequence). J gave up 6 bases and V 5 bases, and 9 bases lay outside the gene matches. The CDR3 runs to 15 residues. CDR3 in DNA: TGTGCCAGCAGCCAGGGGACAGGGGCGAATAATGGCTACACCTTC. Protein sequence: CASSQGTGANNGYTF.

The chain has TRBV4-3 and TRBJ2-5, with TRBD1 matching over 9 bases. The V segment lost 0 bases and the J segment 2 bases; nucleotides outside the gene matches: 7. The CDR3 spans 17 residues. Germline V CDR1 and CDR2: LGHNA, YSLEER. As DNA, the CDR3 is TGCGCCAGCAGCCAAGAAGTCGAGGGGACAGGGCAAGAGACCCAGTACTTC. Amino acids: CASSQEVEGTGQETQYF.

This chain connects TRBV5-6 to TRBJ2-7, with a possible D match to TRBD2 (5 bases). The CDR3 sequence is 19 residues long. Germline V gene sequence: CDR1 SGHDT, CDR2 YYEEEE. The V gene lost 4 bases and the J gene lost 5 bases, with 31 bases spanning the gap. This chain's CDR3 is CASSSLGSSSLLAVHEQYF. The CDR3, as DNA: TGTGCCAGCAGCAGCTTGGGGAGCTCGTCGTTACTGGCGGTACACGAGCAGTACTTC.

The rearrangement joins TRBV19 to TRBJ2-7, with TRBD1 matching 8 bases. The V gene end was trimmed by 5 bases and the J gene end by 1 base; junction bases not matched to a gene: 7. Germline CDR1 reads LNHDA; CDR2 reads SQIVND (reference sequence). CDR3 length: 15 residues. The CDR3 nucleotides read TGTGCCAGTAGTGACCCGGGACAGGCTTCCTACGAGCAGTACTTC. This translates into CASSDPGQASYEQYF.

The chain carries TRBV6-5 and TRBJ2-7; TRBD2 matches at 8 bases. The ends lost 2 bases at V and 4 bases at J; junction bases unmatched: 7. This CDR3 has 15 residues. The germline V gene has CDR1 MNHEY and CDR2 SVGAGI. As DNA, the CDR3 is TGTGCCAGCAGTTACCTCGGGGGGGGGCCATACGAGCAGTACTTC. This codes for CASSYLGGGPYEQYF.

The chain has TRBV13 and TRBJ1-1; 8 bases align to TRBD1. V lost 5 bases, J lost 10 bases, and 3 bases stayed unmatched. CDR1 is PRHDT and CDR2 is FYEKMQ in the germline V gene (reference sequence). The CDR3 is made up of 11 amino acids. Here the CDR3 DNA reads TGTGCCAGCAGCGCAGACAGGGGAGCTTTCTTT. Translating gives CASSADRGAFF.

This clone occurred a few times. This chain connects TRBV27 to TRBJ2-1; TRBD2 might be the D (6 bases). The germline V gene encodes CDR1 MNHEY and CDR2 SMNVEV (reference sequence). V dropped 6 bases and J dropped 0 bases, with 12 bases sitting between them. CDR3 length equals 15 residues. CDR3 nucleotide sequence: TGTGCCAGCAGCCGGGGGACTTTCTCCTACAATGAGCAGTTCTTC. Translated, it gives CASSRGTFSYNEQFF.

The rearrangement joins TRBV6-5 to TRBJ1-1; D is ambiguous. Germline assignment: CDR1 MNHEY and CDR2 SVGAGI. V lost 5 bases, J lost 1 base, and 8 bases lay in between. The CDR3 is 13 residues long. This chain's CDR3 is CASSTPGNTEAFF. CDR3 DNA sequence: TGTGCCAGCAGTACCCCAGGGAACACTGAAGCTTTCTTT.

The V gene is TRBV27, the J gene TRBJ1-1, with 9 bases identical to TRBD1. This CDR3 contains 14 residues. The trim removed 2 bases at V and 4 bases at J, leaving 2 bases unmatched. In germline, CDR1 is MNHEY, CDR2 SMNVEV (reference sequence). CDR3 amino acids: CASSLRQGGTEAFF. CDR3 nucleotides: TGTGCCAGCAGTTTAAGACAGGGGGGCACTGAAGCTTTCTTT.

The CDR3 DNA reads TGTGCCAGCAGCCAAGACAGGGGCGGTTACAATGGCTACACCTTC. Protein sequence: CASSQDRGGYNGYTF. This chain links TRBV4-2 with TRBJ1-2; D possibly corresponds to TRBD1 (6 bases). Germline-derived CDR1 and CDR2 are LGHNA and YNFKEQ. This CDR3 contains 15 residues. The V end lost 0 bases, the J end lost 6 bases, and 14 bases lay between the germline ends.

The chain uses TRBV6-6 and TRBJ2-5; TRBD1 matches at 7 bases. The CDR3 extends over 16 amino acids. V shed 2 bases and J 3 bases; nucleotides not matched to a gene: 9. CDR1 is MNHNY and CDR2 is SVGAGI in the germline V gene (reference sequence). The CDR3 loop is CASSYPDRVLEETQYF. The CDR3, as DNA: TGTGCCAGCAGTTACCCTGACAGGGTCCTAGAAGAGACCCAGTACTTC.

The genes are TRBV14 and TRBJ2-4, with 7 bases that match TRBD1. Per the germline V gene, CDR1 is SGHDN and CDR2 is FVKESK. The CDR3 totals 14 residues. With 4 bases clipped from V and 7 bases from J, the junction kept 7 bases outside the gene matches. The CDR3 DNA is TGTGCCAGCAGCCCGATGACAGGGTCGAACATTCAGTACTTC. Translated, it gives CASSPMTGSNIQYF.

The rearrangement uses TRBV5-5 and TRBJ2-7; D not certain. The CDR3 is 14 residues long. With 0 bases removed from V and 0 bases from J, the gap between germline ends came to 7 bases. Per the germline V gene, CDR1 is SGHKS and CDR2 is YYEKEE (reference sequence). The DNA of the CDR3 is TGTGCCAGCAGCTTGGCTATCGGCTCCTACGAGCAGTACTTC. As protein: CASSLAIGSYEQYF.

This clone has more than one count but fewer than ten. The chain recombines TRBV7-2 with TRBJ1-1; D is perhaps TRBD1 (6 bases). The V end was cut by 2 bases, the J end by 8 bases, with 12 bases between. Germline V CDR1 and CDR2: SGHTA, FQGNSA. The CDR3 loop spans 13 amino acids. CDR3 in amino acids: CASSLSATGEAFF. In DNA form, the CDR3 reads TGTGCCAGCAGCTTAAGCGCGACAGGAGAAGCTTTCTTT. The whole variable domain, remainder taken from reference TRBV7-2 and TRBJ1-1, is GAGVSQSPSNKVTEKGKDVELRCDPISGHTALYWYRQSLGQGLEFLIYFQGNSAPDKSGLPSDRFSAERTGGSVSTLTIQRTQQEDSAVYLCASSLSATGEAFFGQGTRLTVV.

The chain recombines TRBV11-2 with TRBJ2-5, with 7 bases identical to TRBD2. The closer fit of TRBJ2-7 to the DNA end suggests the J call may be wrong. The CDR3 runs to 15 residues. Germline CDR1 SGHAT, CDR2 FQNNGV. CDR3 coding DNA: TGTGCCAGCAGTCCGGTGGGGGGGATCTCCTACGAGCAGTACTTC. Encoded protein: CASSPVGGISYEQYF.

Here the CDR3 reads CASSSAGGSSGNTIYF. The DNA of the CDR3 is TGCGCCAGCAGCTCGGCCGGAGGATCCTCTGGAAACACCATATATTTT. The chain couples TRBV5-1 to TRBJ1-3; D is undetermined. The CDR3 runs 16 residues. The ends were cut back, 3 bases at V and 0 bases at J, with 13 bases in the middle. Germline CDR1 is SGHRS and CDR2 is YFSETQ.

The J gene is TRBJ2-7, the V gene TRBV5-1; no reliable D call. The length of the CDR3 is 16 residues. Germline V gene data show CDR1 as SGHRS and CDR2 as YFSETQ. Between the trimmed V and J ends, which lost 0 bases and 2 bases, there was a span of 15 bases. The CDR3 DNA is TGCGCCAGCAGCTTGGGTTTGCTAGGCCTTACCTACGAGCAGTACTTC. The encoded protein is CASSLGLLGLTYEQYF.

This CDR3 is CASSPGSLGRGGRETQYF. CDR3 nucleotides: TGCGCCAGCAGCCCTGGTTCCCTCGGGCGCGGGGGGAGGGAGACCCAGTACTTC. The chain recombines TRBV5-1 with TRBJ2-5; 8 bases map to TRBD2. CDR3 size: 18 residues. Looked up from germline, CDR1 is SGHRS and CDR2 is YFSETQ. The V and J ends lost 4 bases and 5 bases, in that order; junction bases with no gene match: 19.

V usage is TRBV7-8 and J usage is TRBJ1-4; possibly TRBD1 for D (5 bases). The ends were cut back, 5 bases at V and 2 bases at J, with 18 bases in the middle. The CDR3 length is 17 residues. Germline CDR1 and CDR2: SGHVS and FQNEAQ. The CDR3 DNA reads as TGTGCCAGCAGCGTAGGGGCAGTGGGGCTGACTAATGAAAAACTGTTTTTT. Its protein product is CASSVGAVGLTNEKLFF. Drawing the rest from reference TRBV7-8 and TRBJ1-4, the complete variable domain is GAGVSQSPRYKVAKRGQDVALRCDPISGHVSLFWYQQALGQGPEFLTYFQNEAQLDKSGLPSDRFFAERPEGSVSTLKIQRTQQEDSAVYLCASSVGAVGLTNEKLFFGSGTQLSVL.

This chain joins TRBV7-9 and TRBJ2-7; TRBD1 matches at 8 bases. The CDR3 totals 16 residues. The germline gives CDR1 SEHNR, CDR2 FQNEAQ (reference sequence). V shed 5 bases, J shed 6 bases, and the junction held 15 bases outside the gene matches. This chain's CDR3 is CASSPSRGPDVGEQYF. The CDR3 bases are TGTGCCAGCAGCCCCAGCAGGGGGCCTGATGTGGGCGAGCAGTACTTC.

On this clone: Other DNA sequences within the sample encode an identical CDR3. The V call is TRBV5-6, the J call TRBJ2-3; D may be TRBD1 (6 bases). This CDR3 has 13 residues. V was trimmed by 2 bases and J by 6 bases, leaving 10 bases between them. Germline assignment: CDR1 SGHDT and CDR2 YYEEEE. The DNA for the CDR3 is TGTGCCAGCAGCTTCGCAGGGGCGGATACGCAGTATTTT. Translation gives CASSFAGADTQYF.

V usage is TRBV5-6 and J usage is TRBJ1-6; D not certain. The germline CDR1 and CDR2 sequences are SGHDT and YYEEEE. V lost 5 bases to trimming and J lost 13 bases, with 16 bases between them. This CDR3 is built from 13 residues. The CDR3 bases are TGTGCCAGCAGTTTAGGTCCCGGCGGGCCCCTCCACTTT. Protein: CASSLGPGGPLHF. Full variable domain (missing parts from reference TRBV5-6 and TRBJ1-6): DAGVTQSPTHLIKTRGQQVTLRCSPKSGHDTVSWYQQALGQGPQFIFQYYEEEERQRGNFPDRFSGHQFPNYSSELNVNALLLGDSALYLCASSLGPGGPLHFGNGTRLTVT.

V gene TRBV28 combines with J gene TRBJ1-4, with 7 positions matching TRBD1. V dropped 3 bases and J dropped 3; count of bases not matched to a gene: 1. The CDR3 spans 14 residues. Germline V gene sequence: CDR1 MDHEN, CDR2 SYDVKM. Written as DNA, the CDR3 is TGTGCCAGCAGTTTTCAGGGGGCTAATGAAAAACTGTTTTTT. This encodes CASSFQGANEKLFF. Looking up the rest from reference TRBV28 and TRBJ1-4 gives the full variable domain: DVKVTQSSRYLVKRTGEKVFLECVQDMDHENMFWYRQDPGLGLRLIYFSYDVKMKEKGDIPEGYSVSREKKERFSLILESASTNQTSMYLCASSFQGANEKLFFGSGTQLSVL.

The V call is TRBV9, the J call TRBJ2-1, with 9 bases that match TRBD2. The germline V gene encodes CDR1 SGDLS and CDR2 YYNGEE. V was clipped by 4 bases and J by 3 bases; unmatched bases: 8. This CDR3 is built from 16 residues. The CDR3 nucleotides are TGTGCCAGCAGCCAGAATAGCGGGGGTTACTACAATGAGCAGTTCTTC. Translated: CASSQNSGGYYNEQFF.